This is a list of T cell receptor beta chains from one sample in a study of control samples from healthy donors and cancer patients. Clones were read by immunoSEQ multiplex PCR, and TCRdb kept only the in-frame ones, dropping some. The table records about 160,000 clones, 70% to 90% of them present only once. Input material: blood. These receptor sequences come from a man younger than 40 in good health. Each CDR3 is given with its conserved first and last residue. A D gene is named only where the DNA matches it firmly. Clone sizes are given selectively: once, few, many, or a class where the clone is expanded.

j_gene	d_gene	v_gene	abundance	CDR3nt	CDR3aa
TRBJ1-4	-	TRBV3-1/TRBV3-2	-	TGTGCCAGCAGCCAAGGGGGTAAACTGTTTTTT	CASSQGGKLFF
TRBJ2-6	-	TRBV19	-	TGTGCCAGTAGTATAGGGCATGGGGCCAACGTCCTGACTTTC	CASSIGHGANVLTF
TRBJ1-5	TRBD1	TRBV12-3/TRBV12-4	-	TGTGCCAGCCTAGGGGGCGCAGGGCAGCCCCAGCATTTT	CASLGGAGQPQHF
TRBJ2-1	-	TRBV28	once	TGTGCCAGCAGTTCACAGGGCGGGAGCTACAATGAGCAGTTCTTC	CASSSQGGSYNEQFF
TRBJ2-1	-	TRBV18	-	TGTGCCAGCTCACCAGAGGGTTTTGCATCAATGACGCAGTTCTTC	CASSPEGFASMTQFF
TRBJ2-3	TRBD2	TRBV23-1	-	TGCGCCAGTTTAGGAGCGGGGAGGTCAGATACGCAGTATTTT	CASLGAGRSDTQYF
TRBJ1-6	TRBD1	TRBV6-5	-	TGTGCCAGCAGTTTCTCGGACAGGGGCAATTCACCCCTCCACTTT	CASSFSDRGNSPLHF
TRBJ1-1	-	TRBV2	-	TGTGCCAGCAGAGCCATGAACACTGAAGCTTTCTTT	CASRAMNTEAFF
TRBJ2-5	-	TRBV18	-	TGTGCCAGCTCACCATCATTCGATAAGGAGACCCAGTACTTC	CASSPSFDKETQYF
TRBJ2-5	-	TRBV7-9	-	TGTGCCAGCAGCTTCAGGGGTTCCCGGGGGGCGGGGACCCAGTACTTC	CASSFRGSRGAGTQYF